The 14 T cell receptor beta chains given below trace back to one sample, sequenced in a study of CD8+CD57+ T cells in acquired aplastic anemia. For CDR3 and TCR beta VDJ profiling, genomic DNA was the template used. TCRdb re-called the reads with MiXCR, one entry per CDR3 protein. The sample shows about 98,000 distinct CDR3 sequences, 55% to 70% of them seen only once. Selection for sequencing was limited to patients who had shown CD8+CD57+ cell expansion by flow cytometry. Sample: sorted CD4+, CD8+, or CD8+CD57+ T cells (not recorded which) from PBMCs. These TCRs come from a human donor with aplastic anemia.

In its sample, this clonotype was seen a few times. CDR3 amino acids: CSARCGQGIETQYF. CDR3 coding DNA: TGCAGTGCTAGATGCGGACAGGGGATAGAGACCCAGTACTTC. The rearrangement uses TRBV20-1 and TRBJ2-5, with TRBD1 matching 9 bases. Germline-derived CDR1 and CDR2 are DFQATT and SNEGSKA (reference sequence). The CDR3 loop spans 14 amino acids. Trimming removed 2 bases from V and 4 bases from J; junction bases left unmatched: 5.

V is TRBV29-1 and J is TRBJ2-7; the match to TRBD2 covers 9 bases. The germline V gene has CDR1 SQVTM and CDR2 ANQGSEA. Losses at the gene ends were 7 bases for V and 6 bases for J; bases not matched to a gene: 13. CDR3 length equals 14 residues. The CDR3 region is CSGGSGSGLSEQYF. The CDR3 nucleotides are TGCAGCGGTGGTAGCGGGAGTGGCCTTAGCGAGCAGTACTTC.

This chain links TRBV20-1 with TRBJ2-7, with D perhaps matching TRBD1 (6 bases). From germline, CDR1 is DFQATT and CDR2 SNEGSKA (reference sequence). The CDR3 loop spans 13 amino acids. Between the trimmed V and J ends, which lost 4 bases and 3 bases, there was a span of 13 bases. The DNA for the CDR3 is TGCAGTGCTAAAACCGGGACACACTACGAGCAGTACTTC. Protein: CSAKTGTHYEQYF.

This clonotype was counted between two and nine times. This chain uses TRBV20-1 with TRBJ1-1; D ambiguous. The CDR3 totals 12 residues. Deletions cut 6 bases from V and 8 bases from J, with 16 bases between. Germline-derived CDR1 and CDR2 are DFQATT and SNEGSKA (reference sequence). The CDR3, as DNA: TGCAGTGCAAATGAGGCTAGGGAAGAAGCTTTCTTT. The encoded protein is CSANEAREEAFF.

Worth noting for this clonotype: This clone may be a read error of a much larger clone one base away. The J gene is TRBJ2-1, the V gene TRBV9, with TRBD2 identical over 9 bases. Germline V gene sequence: CDR1 SGDLS, CDR2 YYNGEE. The length of the CDR3 is 15 residues. V dropped 0 bases and J dropped 7; count of bases not matched to a gene: 5. The CDR3 loop reads CASSVGGSGSNEQFF. CDR3 nucleotides: TGTGCCAGCAGCGTAGGGGGTAGCGGGAGTAATGAGCAGTTCTTC.

The sample holds many counts of this clonotype. The J gene is TRBJ1-5, the V gene TRBV12-3 or TRBV12-4; D is uncertain. Trimming stripped 0 bases from V and 5 bases from J, with 8 bases between. CDR3 length: 14 amino acids. CDR3: CASSLAIGDQPQHF. CDR3 coding DNA: TGTGCCAGCAGTTTAGCGATCGGGGATCAGCCCCAGCATTTT.

This chain joins TRBV20-1 and TRBJ2-7; 9 bases fit TRBD2. Per germline, CDR1 DFQATT and CDR2 SNEGSKA (reference sequence). With 6 bases clipped from V and 2 bases from J, the junction kept 5 bases outside the gene matches. This CDR3 region has 13 residues. CDR3 in amino acids: CSARTSEPYEQYF. DNA of the CDR3: TGCAGTGCCAGGACTAGCGAACCCTACGAGCAGTACTTC.

The chain employs TRBV7-8 and TRBJ2-7; D perhaps matches TRBD2 (6 bases). Between the trimmed V and J ends, which lost 6 bases and 2 bases, there was a span of 17 bases. Germline-derived CDR1 and CDR2 are SGHVS and FQNEAQ. This CDR3 spans 15 amino acids. CDR3 in DNA: TGTGCCAGCAGTCCAAGGAGGGACCTACCCTACGAGCAGTACTTC. Residues: CASSPRRDLPYEQYF.

This clonotype appeared once. V is TRBV6-9 and J is TRBJ2-7; D not certain. Germline V gene sequence: CDR1 MNHGY, CDR2 SVAAGI. Trimming pared 2 bases from V and 5 bases from J, leaving 10 bases between. The CDR3 is 13 residues long. DNA of the CDR3: TGTGCCAGCAGTTATGGTTCGGGCCACGAGCAGTACTTC. This sequence encodes CASSYGSGHEQYF.

The V call is TRBV12-3 or TRBV12-4, the J call TRBJ2-7; D is perhaps TRBD1 (6 bases). Deletions cut 7 bases from V and 3 bases from J, with 13 bases between. CDR3 size: 13 residues. This CDR3 reads CASTTGPNYEQYF. The CDR3 DNA sequence: TGTGCCAGCACCACAGGGCCCAACTACGAGCAGTACTTC.

V is TRBV20-1 and J is TRBJ1-1; D is unresolved. Germline values: CDR1 DFQATT, CDR2 SNEGSKA (reference sequence). The CDR3 covers 14 residues. V was clipped by 0 bases and J by 11 bases, with 19 bases between them. CDR3 protein: CSARDMAGSIDAFF. CDR3 nucleotide sequence: TGCAGTGCTAGAGATATGGCAGGCAGCATTGACGCTTTCTTT.

The V gene is TRBV7-9, the J gene TRBJ2-2, with D unclear. Germline-derived CDR1 and CDR2 are SEHNR and FQNEAQ (reference sequence). The CDR3 length is 11 residues. V was shortened by 5 bases and J by 9 bases, with 7 bases between the two germline ends. The CDR3 is CASSRSRELFF. DNA for the CDR3: TGTGCCAGCAGCCGTTCCAGGGAGCTGTTTTTT.

A note on this clonotype: The junction departs from germline at one end; a sequencing error may be responsible. V is TRBV10-2 and J is TRBJ2-1; tentatively, D is TRBD2 (5 bases). There are 12 residues in the CDR3. The germline V gene encodes CDR1 WSHSY and CDR2 SAAADI. CDR3 amino acids: CASSGDSPFQFF. CDR3 coding DNA: TGTGCCAGCAGCGGTGACTCGCCCTTTCAGTTCTTC.

This clonotype was seen a few times. The junction shows a germline mismatch at one end, possibly a read error. This chain uses TRBV11-3 with TRBJ2-7; 10 bases fit TRBD1. CDR3 length: 12 amino acids. Germline lookup yields CDR1 SGHNT and CDR2 YENEEA. The CDR3 region has the DNA TGTGCCAGCAGCTTAGACGGGACAGGGGATTTCTTC. It specifies CASSLDGTGDFF.